This record covers a single T cell receptor beta chain. These data are taken from a study of blood T cell repertoires in COVID-19. Study summary: T cells, B-cell-depleted T cells, or PBMCs supplied cDNA or gDNA.

Per the germline V gene, CDR1 is SEHNR and CDR2 is FQNEAQ (reference sequence). This CDR3 comprises 15 residues. V lost 1 base, J lost 4 bases, and 2 bases stayed unmatched. Seattle patients were enrolled while actively infected and followed longitudinally. Original handling: By means of reference gene primer amplification, nucleated cell counts were estimated. Data came from immunoSEQ multiplex PCR; TCRdb stores just in-frame clones and leaves some out. V and J calls plus clone size are reproduced from that table; the DNA served to infer D and trimming. The data hold about 170,000 clones, with less than 90% observed a single time.

The TCR originated in a woman aged 55-70 years with COVID-19, enrolled during active disease. The chain links TRBV7-9 to TRBJ2-5; 11 nucleotides align to TRBD1. Specimen: peripheral blood. The CDR3 here is CASSLDGTGGETQYF. In nucleotides, the CDR3 is TGTGCCAGCAGCTTAGACGGGACAGGGGGAGAGACCCAGTACTTC.